Listed below are T cell receptor beta chains from one sample, sequenced in a study of T cell responses to AZD1222 COVID-19 vaccine. The protocol was immunoSEQ multiplex PCR, while the TCRdb copy is restricted to in-frame clones and leaves out a portion. This sample has 85,000 to 120,000 clones, with almost 85% found just once. The starting material was peripheral blood, obtained on day 0 of AZD1222 vaccination. The receptors shown here come from an adult in good health. The CDR3 runs from the conserved cysteine through the conserved F or W. Fields, in order: J gene, V gene, clone size, D gene, CDR3 protein, CDR3 DNA. The D gene is left open where the match is weak. A clone size is listed for some rows: how often the clone was seen (once, few, many), or a class if it is expanded.

J gene: TRBJ2-1
V gene: TRBV20-1
clone size: -
D gene: -
CDR3 protein: CSASRGGDEQFF
CDR3 DNA: TGCAGTGCTAGTCGAGGCGGGGATGAGCAGTTCTTC

J gene: TRBJ1-1
V gene: TRBV11-3
clone size: once
D gene: -
CDR3 protein: CASSPSPGAGKAFF
CDR3 DNA: TGTGCCAGCAGCCCCTCACCCGGGGCAGGGAAAGCTTTCTTT

J gene: TRBJ1-1
V gene: TRBV27
clone size: few
D gene: -
CDR3 protein: CASSFGQPNTEAFF
CDR3 DNA: TGTGCCAGCAGTTTTGGGCAACCGAACACTGAAGCTTTCTTT

J gene: TRBJ2-2
V gene: TRBV19
clone size: -
D gene: -
CDR3 protein: CASSILTSPGELFF
CDR3 DNA: TGTGCCAGTAGTATTTTAACTAGCCCCGGGGAGCTGTTTTTT

J gene: TRBJ1-6
V gene: TRBV28
clone size: -
D gene: -
CDR3 protein: CASSSGMGDVNNSPLHF
CDR3 DNA: TGTGCCAGCAGCAGCGGGATGGGGGATGTAAATAATTCACCCCTCCACTTT

J gene: TRBJ1-1
V gene: TRBV14
clone size: -
D gene: -
CDR3 protein: CASSQELNTEAFF
CDR3 DNA: TGTGCCAGCAGCCAAGAGCTGAACACTGAAGCTTTCTTT

J gene: TRBJ2-1
V gene: TRBV12-3/TRBV12-4
clone size: -
D gene: TRBD2
CDR3 protein: CASGTSGRLEFF
CDR3 DNA: TGTGCCAGTGGGACTAGCGGGAGGTTAGAGTTCTTC

J gene: TRBJ2-7
V gene: TRBV10-3
clone size: -
D gene: -
CDR3 protein: CAISESSDEQYF
CDR3 DNA: TGTGCCATCAGTGAGTCGAGTGACGAGCAGTACTTC

J gene: TRBJ2-3
V gene: TRBV2
clone size: -
D gene: -
CDR3 protein: CASSDTGLDTQYF
CDR3 DNA: TGTGCCAGCAGTGATACAGGGTTGGATACGCAGTATTTT

J gene: TRBJ1-5
V gene: TRBV7-2
clone size: few
D gene: -
CDR3 protein: CASSPRRWRVNQPQHF
CDR3 DNA: TGTGCCAGCAGCCCACGCAGGTGGAGGGTGAATCAGCCCCAGCATTTT

J gene: TRBJ2-7
V gene: TRBV7-2
clone size: -
D gene: -
CDR3 protein: CASSLGNYRYEQYF
CDR3 DNA: TGTGCCAGCAGCTTAGGTAACTACCGGTACGAGCAGTACTTC

J gene: TRBJ2-1
V gene: TRBV2
clone size: few
D gene: TRBD1
CDR3 protein: CASSADRRPYNEQFF
CDR3 DNA: TGTGCCAGCAGTGCGGACAGGAGACCGTACAATGAGCAGTTCTTC

J gene: TRBJ2-5
V gene: TRBV18
clone size: -
D gene: -
CDR3 protein: CASSPTEATQYF
CDR3 DNA: TGTGCCAGCTCACCGACAGAAGCGACCCAGTACTTC

J gene: TRBJ1-2
V gene: TRBV12-3/TRBV12-4
clone size: -
D gene: -
CDR3 protein: CASSFSGFYGYTF
CDR3 DNA: TGTGCCAGCAGCTTCTCTGGGTTCTATGGCTACACCTTC

J gene: TRBJ2-7
V gene: TRBV28
clone size: -
D gene: -
CDR3 protein: CATCPRWQTYEQYF
CDR3 DNA: TGTGCCACCTGTCCCCGTTGGCAGACCTACGAGCAGTACTTC

J gene: TRBJ1-1
V gene: TRBV9
clone size: -
D gene: -
CDR3 protein: CASSPLGNTEAFF
CDR3 DNA: TGTGCCAGCAGCCCTCTCGGGAACACTGAAGCTTTCTTT

J gene: TRBJ2-1
V gene: TRBV7-2
clone size: -
D gene: -
CDR3 protein: CASSLAGAGFNEQFF
CDR3 DNA: TGTGCCAGCAGCTTAGCGGGGGCGGGGTTCAATGAGCAGTTCTTC

J gene: TRBJ1-2
V gene: TRBV24-1
clone size: once
D gene: -
CDR3 protein: CATSDFRGARGYTF
CDR3 DNA: TGTGCCACCAGTGATTTCCGGGGGGCTAGAGGCTACACCTTC

J gene: TRBJ2-5
V gene: TRBV25-1
clone size: once
D gene: -
CDR3 protein: CASRGGVGETQYF
CDR3 DNA: TGTGCAAGTCGGGGCGGGGTGGGAGAGACCCAGTACTTC

J gene: TRBJ2-3
V gene: TRBV7-6
clone size: few
D gene: TRBD2
CDR3 protein: CASSRRVAGVRDTQYF
CDR3 DNA: TGTGCCAGCAGCCGTAGGGTAGCGGGGGTTCGGGATACGCAGTATTTT

J gene: TRBJ1-1
V gene: TRBV3-1/TRBV3-2
clone size: -
D gene: -
CDR3 protein: CASRASTGIAFF
CDR3 DNA: TGTGCCAGCAGAGCATCAACAGGAATAGCTTTCTTT

J gene: TRBJ2-2
V gene: TRBV19
clone size: -
D gene: -
CDR3 protein: CASSISFSGEAGELFF
CDR3 DNA: TGTGCCAGTAGTATCTCGTTTTCAGGGGAAGCCGGGGAGCTGTTTTTT

J gene: TRBJ1-2
V gene: TRBV11-3
clone size: few
D gene: -
CDR3 protein: CASSLGTPEEGYTF
CDR3 DNA: TGTGCCAGCAGCTTAGGGACGCCCGAAGAAGGCTACACCTTC

J gene: TRBJ2-1
V gene: TRBV5-1
clone size: -
D gene: -
CDR3 protein: CASSLRGDYNEQFF
CDR3 DNA: TGCGCCAGCAGCTTGAGGGGGGACTACAATGAGCAGTTCTTC

J gene: TRBJ1-6
V gene: TRBV7-2
clone size: -
D gene: TRBD1
CDR3 protein: CASSLGQGRNSPLHF
CDR3 DNA: TGTGCCAGCAGTTTGGGACAGGGCCGTAATTCACCCCTCCACTTT

J gene: TRBJ1-5
V gene: TRBV19
clone size: -
D gene: -
CDR3 protein: CASSPTGTNQPQHF
CDR3 DNA: TGTGCCAGTAGTCCTACAGGAACGAATCAGCCCCAGCATTTT

J gene: TRBJ2-6
V gene: TRBV19
clone size: -
D gene: -
CDR3 protein: CASSMVAGTGANVLTF
CDR3 DNA: TGTGCCAGTAGTATGGTTGCCGGGACCGGGGCCAACGTCCTGACTTTC

J gene: TRBJ1-1
V gene: TRBV7-2
clone size: -
D gene: -
CDR3 protein: CASSLERGLFTEAFF
CDR3 DNA: TGTGCCAGCAGCTTAGAACGGGGGTTATTCACTGAAGCTTTCTTT

J gene: TRBJ1-2
V gene: TRBV5-1
clone size: few
D gene: TRBD1
CDR3 protein: CASSLVGGSYGYTF
CDR3 DNA: TGCGCCAGCAGCCTAGTAGGGGGCAGCTATGGCTACACCTTC

J gene: TRBJ1-5
V gene: TRBV5-1
clone size: -
D gene: TRBD1
CDR3 protein: CASSPGQSSNQPQHF
CDR3 DNA: TGCGCCAGCAGCCCGGGACAGTCATCCAATCAGCCCCAGCATTTT

J gene: TRBJ1-2
V gene: TRBV4-3
clone size: once
D gene: -
CDR3 protein: CASSQGGGGLYGYTF
CDR3 DNA: TGCGCCAGCAGCCAAGGGGGTGGGGGGCTTTATGGCTACACCTTC

J gene: TRBJ1-5
V gene: TRBV19
clone size: -
D gene: -
CDR3 protein: CASRQGPNSNQPQHF
CDR3 DNA: TGTGCCAGTAGACAGGGCCCGAATAGCAATCAGCCCCAGCATTTT

J gene: TRBJ1-1
V gene: TRBV5-6
clone size: -
D gene: -
CDR3 protein: CASSLDQGVSTEAFF
CDR3 DNA: TGTGCCAGCAGCTTGGATCAGGGTGTGTCGACTGAAGCTTTCTTT

J gene: TRBJ1-6
V gene: TRBV27
clone size: once
D gene: -
CDR3 protein: CASSRPEGALHF
CDR3 DNA: TGTGCCAGCAGTCGACCCGAGGGGGCCCTCCACTTT

J gene: TRBJ2-1
V gene: TRBV4-1
clone size: few
D gene: TRBD2
CDR3 protein: CASSHLGLAGGRFYNEQFF
CDR3 DNA: TGCGCCAGCAGCCACCTGGGACTAGCGGGAGGTCGTTTTTACAATGAGCAGTTCTTC

J gene: TRBJ2-5
V gene: TRBV7-9
clone size: -
D gene: -
CDR3 protein: CASSLTGREETQYF
CDR3 DNA: TGTGCCAGCAGCTTAACAGGACGGGAAGAGACCCAGTACTTC

J gene: TRBJ2-2
V gene: TRBV5-1
clone size: -
D gene: TRBD1
CDR3 protein: CASSLQQGATGELFF
CDR3 DNA: TGCGCCAGCAGCCTGCAGCAGGGGGCCACCGGGGAGCTGTTTTTT

J gene: TRBJ2-3
V gene: TRBV29-1
clone size: -
D gene: -
CDR3 protein: CSVVRETDTQYF
CDR3 DNA: TGCAGCGTTGTTCGGGAAACAGATACGCAGTATTTT

J gene: TRBJ2-1
V gene: TRBV27
clone size: -
D gene: TRBD2
CDR3 protein: CASRGLAGSSYNEQFF
CDR3 DNA: TGTGCCAGCAGGGGACTAGCGGGAAGCTCCTACAATGAGCAGTTCTTC